This TCR beta chain originates from a study of T cell responses to AZD1222 COVID-19 vaccine. Study findings and constraints: Donor demographics were predominantly white British with a female majority; clonal diversity may be underestimated. A rise in Spike-specific TCR breadth and depth followed two AZD1222 doses. Distributed over spike, vaccine-associated CD4 TCRs predominated at 160-218 and 743-854.

A note on this clone: Its antigen remains unknown.

Repertoires were generated with immunoSEQ multiplex PCR, while TCRdb's copy carries only in-frame clones and drops some. The table includes more than 150,000 clones, about 89% detected once. The source was peripheral blood, collected on day 0 of MenACWY control vaccination. This TCR derives from an adult in good health.

The CDR3 region has the DNA TGTGCAAGTCGCTTGGACAGGGGGACAGGAGATACGCAGTATTTT. Protein sequence: CASRLDRGTGDTQYF. The chain is built from TRBV12-2 and TRBJ2-3; the table gives TRBD1 as D, unverified against the DNA. TRBV12-2 is an annotated pseudogene. This CDR3 region has 15 residues.